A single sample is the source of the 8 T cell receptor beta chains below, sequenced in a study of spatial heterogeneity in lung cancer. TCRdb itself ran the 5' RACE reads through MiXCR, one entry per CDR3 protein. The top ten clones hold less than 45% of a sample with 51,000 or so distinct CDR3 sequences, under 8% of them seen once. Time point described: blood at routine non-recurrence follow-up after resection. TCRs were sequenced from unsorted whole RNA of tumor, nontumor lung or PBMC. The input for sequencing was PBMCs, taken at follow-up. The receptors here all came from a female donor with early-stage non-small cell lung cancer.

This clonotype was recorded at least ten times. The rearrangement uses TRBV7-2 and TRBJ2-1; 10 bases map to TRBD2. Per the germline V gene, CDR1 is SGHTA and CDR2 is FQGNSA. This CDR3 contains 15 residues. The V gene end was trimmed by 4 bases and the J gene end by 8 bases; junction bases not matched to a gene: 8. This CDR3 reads CASSSQGTSAYEQFF. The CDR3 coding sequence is TGTGCCAGCAGCTCTCAGGGGACTAGCGCCTATGAGCAGTTCTTC.

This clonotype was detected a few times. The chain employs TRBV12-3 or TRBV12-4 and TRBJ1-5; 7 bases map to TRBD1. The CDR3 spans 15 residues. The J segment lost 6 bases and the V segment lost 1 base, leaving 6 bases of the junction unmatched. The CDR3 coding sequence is TGTGCCAGCAGTTTAGGCGACAGGGAGGCTCAGCCCCAGCATTTT. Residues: CASSLGDREAQPQHF.

The CDR3 is CSAFSDRGRITEAFF. The CDR3 DNA reads as TGCAGTGCTTTTAGCGACAGGGGGCGAATCACTGAAGCTTTCTTT. This chain connects TRBV20-1 to TRBJ1-1; 10 nucleotides line up with TRBD1. This CDR3 contains 15 residues. The J segment lost 4 bases and the V segment lost 5 bases, leaving 10 bases of the junction unmatched. Germline V lookup: CDR1 DFQATT, CDR2 SNEGSKA (reference sequence).

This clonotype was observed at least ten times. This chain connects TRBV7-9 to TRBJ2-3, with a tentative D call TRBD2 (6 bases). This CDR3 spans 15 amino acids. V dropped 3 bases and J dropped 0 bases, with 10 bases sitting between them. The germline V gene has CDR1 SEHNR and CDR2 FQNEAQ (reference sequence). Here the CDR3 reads CASSFGDSSTDTQYF. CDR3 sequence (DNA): TGTGCCAGCAGCTTCGGGGACTCTAGCACAGATACGCAGTATTTT.

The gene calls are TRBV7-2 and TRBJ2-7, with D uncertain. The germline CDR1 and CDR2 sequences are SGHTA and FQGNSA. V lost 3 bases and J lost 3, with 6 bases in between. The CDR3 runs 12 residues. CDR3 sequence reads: CASSFSFYEQYF. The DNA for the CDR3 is TGTGCCAGCAGCTTCTCCTTCTACGAGCAGTACTTC. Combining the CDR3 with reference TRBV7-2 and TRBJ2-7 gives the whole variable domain GAGVSQSPSNKVTEKGKDVELRCDPISGHTALYWYRQSLGQGLEFLIYFQGNSAPDKSGLPSDRFSAERTGGSVSTLTIQRTQQEDSAVYLCASSFSFYEQYFGPGTRLTVT.

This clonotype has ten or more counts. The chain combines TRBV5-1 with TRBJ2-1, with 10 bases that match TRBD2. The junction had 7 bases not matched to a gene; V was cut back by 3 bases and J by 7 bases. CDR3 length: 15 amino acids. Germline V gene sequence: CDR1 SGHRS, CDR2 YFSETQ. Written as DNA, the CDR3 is TGCGCCAGCAGCTCAGGGACTAGCGCCAATAATGAGCAGTTCTTC. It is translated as CASSSGTSANNEQFF.

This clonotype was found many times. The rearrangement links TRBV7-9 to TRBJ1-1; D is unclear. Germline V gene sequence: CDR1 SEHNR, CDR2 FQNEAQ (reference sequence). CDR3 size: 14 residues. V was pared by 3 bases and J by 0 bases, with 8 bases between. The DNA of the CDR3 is TGTGCCAGCAGCTTTGGGATCATGAACACTGAAGCTTTCTTT. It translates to CASSFGIMNTEAFF.

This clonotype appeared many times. CDR3 nucleotide sequence: TGCAGTGCTAGAGATAAAGGGGAACCCGGCTCACCCCTCCACTTT. Its protein is CSARDKGEPGSPLHF. This chain uses TRBV20-1 with TRBJ1-6; D possibly corresponds to TRBD1 (5 bases). Germline CDR1 reads DFQATT; CDR2 reads SNEGSKA (reference sequence). The CDR3 covers 15 residues. Trimming removed 0 bases at V and 10 bases at J, with 16 bases between.